This is a list of T cell receptor beta chains from one sample in a study of T cell repertoires in cytomegalovirus infection. One entry per CDR3 protein results from TCRdb running MiXCR on the reads. Counted here are 510,000 or so distinct CDR3 sequences, less than 30% occurring once; the ten biggest clones make up less than 15%. Sequenced sample: PBMCs. The receptor set was obtained from a human donor in good health (CMV status not recorded). Some clones in this sample may be carry-over from other donors' samples. Both conserved end residues are part of each CDR3. D genes are given only for firm matches. Size is omitted from some rows. Given values are once, few, many or a class for expanded clones.

len	d_gene	j_gene	v_gene	abundance	CDR3nt	CDR3aa
14	TRBD2	TRBJ2-1	TRBV6-2/TRBV6-3	few	TGTGCCAGCAGGAGGACTAGCGGCCACAATGAGCAGTTCTTC	CASRRTSGHNEQFF
13	-	TRBJ1-5	TRBV7-2	-	TGTGCCAGCGGACCCACAGGGACTCAGCCCCAGCATTTT	CASGPTGTQPQHF
14	-	TRBJ2-5	TRBV6-2/TRBV6-3	-	TGTGCCAGCAGTTACTCGATGAGACAAGAGACCCAGTACTTC	CASSYSMRQETQYF
14	TRBD1	TRBJ2-5	TRBV29-1	-	TGCAGCGGGAATGGACAGGGGGGGCAAGAGACCCAGTACTTC	CSGNGQGGQETQYF
18	-	TRBJ2-6	TRBV6-5	few	TGTGCCAGCAGTTACGCCGGACAGCCTTCCTCTGGGGCCAACGTCCTGACTTTC	CASSYAGQPSSGANVLTF
15	TRBD2	TRBJ2-5	TRBV20-1	-	TGCAGTGCTGGGACTAGCGGGAGAGGTCGAGAGACCCAGTACTTC	CSAGTSGRGRETQYF
16	TRBD2	TRBJ2-5	TRBV6-5	-	TGTGCCAGCAGTTACTCAGGCGGGAGTGGTCAAGAGACCCAGTACTTC	CASSYSGGSGQETQYF
11	-	TRBJ2-2	TRBV19	-	TGTGCCAGTAATCAAGGCGGGGAGCTGTTTTTT	CASNQGGELFF
15	TRBD1	TRBJ2-3	TRBV12-3/TRBV12-4	-	TGTGCCAGCAGCTTACCCGGGACAGGGACGAATACGCAGTATTTT	CASSLPGTGTNTQYF
15	TRBD2	TRBJ2-7	TRBV7-2	many	TGTGCCAGCAGCTCCGTCCTAGCGGGAGAGTGGGAGCAGTACTTC	CASSSVLAGEWEQYF
16	-	TRBJ1-5	TRBV6-8	-	TGTGCCAGCAGTTACTCCGCGGGAAATAGCAATCAGCCCCAGCATTTT	CASSYSAGNSNQPQHF
15	TRBD1	TRBJ1-2	TRBV11-2	-	TGTGCCAGCAGCTTCGGGACAGGGCCTAACTATGGCTACACCTTC	CASSFGTGPNYGYTF
15	TRBD1	TRBJ2-1	TRBV5-5	few	TGTGCCAGCAGCCCAAACGCGGGACAGGTCATTGAGCAGTTCTTC	CASSPNAGQVIEQFF
16	TRBD2	TRBJ2-1	TRBV7-9	-	TGTGCCAGCAGCTTAGACATGCTAGCGGGAAGGGATGAGCAGTTCTTC	CASSLDMLAGRDEQFF
14	-	TRBJ1-1	TRBV7-6	many	TGTGCCAGCAGCTCCGGGACAACCAACACTGAAGCTTTCTTT	CASSSGTTNTEAFF
14	TRBD2	TRBJ2-7	TRBV6-2/TRBV6-3	many	TGTGCCAGCAAAAACCTAGCGGGCTTCTACGAGCAGTACTTC	CASKNLAGFYEQYF
15	-	TRBJ2-5	TRBV10-3	-	TGTGCCATCAGTGAGCCCCAGACAGGTTCTGAAACCCAGTACTTC	CAISEPQTGSETQYF
15	TRBD2	TRBJ2-1	TRBV4-2	-	TGTGCCAGCAGCCAAGAGGGACTAGCTGGGGATGAGCAGTTCTTC	CASSQEGLAGDEQFF